These T cell receptor beta chains were read from a single sample in a study of T cells after yellow fever vaccination. TCRdb re-called the 5' RACE reads through MiXCR, storing one row per CDR3 protein. The table lists hundreds of thousands of distinct CDR3 sequences, approximately 13% of them singletons, with 11% to 15% in the top ten. The material was PBMCs, obtained on the day of the yellow fever booster vaccination. The origin of the receptors is a young man who received the YFV17D yellow fever vaccine. CDR3s include the opening cysteine and the closing phenylalanine or tryptophan. The order of the fields is V gene, clone size, J gene, D gene, CDR3 protein, CDR3 DNA. A D gene is named only where the DNA matches it firmly. Only part of the rows carry a size: once, few, many, or a class if the clone is expanded.

v_gene: TRBV4-3
abundance: few
j_gene: TRBJ2-1
d_gene: .
CDR3aa: CASSQSPIGAQFF
CDR3nt: TGCGCCAGCAGCCAATCCCCGATCGGCGCGCAGTTCTTC

v_gene: TRBV3-1
abundance: few
j_gene: TRBJ1-1
d_gene: TRBD1
CDR3aa: CASSLYTGTGGGTEAFF
CDR3nt: TGTGCCAGCAGCCTATACACCGGGACAGGGGGGGGCACTGAAGCTTTCTTT

v_gene: TRBV10-1
abundance: .
j_gene: TRBJ1-5
d_gene: TRBD1
CDR3aa: CATPGRDRDNQTQHF
CDR3nt: TGCGCCACCCCTGGCCGGGACAGGGATAATCAGACCCAGCATTTT

v_gene: TRBV25-1
abundance: .
j_gene: TRBJ1-2
d_gene: TRBD1
CDR3aa: CASGDRGFGYTF
CDR3nt: TGTGCCAGTGGGGACAGGGGGTTCGGCTACACCTTC

v_gene: TRBV27
abundance: .
j_gene: TRBJ1-5
d_gene: TRBD1
CDR3aa: CASSLGGQAGQPQHF
CDR3nt: TGTGCCAGCAGTTTAGGGGGACAGGCCGGTCAGCCCCAGCATTTT

v_gene: TRBV27
abundance: .
j_gene: TRBJ1-2
d_gene: .
CDR3aa: CASSSSYSWGYGYTF
CDR3nt: TGTGCCAGCAGTTCGAGCTATTCCTGGGGCTATGGCTACACCTTC

v_gene: TRBV5-5
abundance: few
j_gene: TRBJ2-5
d_gene: .
CDR3aa: CASSLAARGASFQETQYF
CDR3nt: TGTGCCAGCAGCTTGGCTGCTAGAGGGGCCTCTTTCCAAGAGACCCAGTACTTC

v_gene: TRBV7-2
abundance: few
j_gene: TRBJ2-2
d_gene: .
CDR3aa: CASSRGLSNTGELFF
CDR3nt: TGTGCCAGCAGCCGGGGACTCTCGAACACCGGGGAGCTGTTTTTT

v_gene: TRBV6-2/TRBV6-3
abundance: few
j_gene: TRBJ1-6
d_gene: .
CDR3aa: CASSRPTGRAGSPLHF
CDR3nt: TGTGCCAGCAGTAGACCTACGGGGAGAGCGGGCTCACCCCTCCACTTT

v_gene: TRBV7-3
abundance: few
j_gene: TRBJ1-1
d_gene: .
CDR3aa: CASSLRGGSTEAFF
CDR3nt: TGTGCCAGCAGCTTAAGGGGGGGGAGCACTGAAGCTTTCTTT

v_gene: TRBV21-1
abundance: many
j_gene: TRBJ2-1
d_gene: .
CDR3aa: CASSKATGGSYNEQFF
CDR3nt: TGTGCCAGCAGCAAAGCGACAGGGGGCTCCTACAATGAGCAGTTCTTC

v_gene: TRBV11-1
abundance: .
j_gene: TRBJ2-1
d_gene: TRBD2
CDR3aa: CASSPEAGGANLFGEVQFF
CDR3nt: TGTGCCAGCAGCCCGGAGGCGGGGGGAGCTAACCTTTTCGGCGAGGTTCAGTTCTTC

v_gene: TRBV7-2
abundance: .
j_gene: TRBJ2-7
d_gene: .
CDR3aa: CASSLGPTTYEQYF
CDR3nt: TGTGCCAGCAGCTTGGGGCCAACCACCTACGAGCAGTACTTC

v_gene: TRBV3-1
abundance: .
j_gene: TRBJ2-4
d_gene: .
CDR3aa: CASSPMDVGHPQYF
CDR3nt: TGTGCCAGCAGCCCAATGGACGTGGGCCATCCCCAGTACTTC

v_gene: TRBV9
abundance: .
j_gene: TRBJ2-1
d_gene: TRBD2
CDR3aa: CASSVEGLARGNEQFF
CDR3nt: TGTGCCAGCAGCGTAGAAGGACTAGCGAGGGGGAATGAGCAGTTCTTC

v_gene: TRBV6-5
abundance: few
j_gene: TRBJ2-5
d_gene: .
CDR3aa: CASSYKTAETQYF
CDR3nt: TGTGCCAGCAGTTACAAGACGGCAGAGACCCAGTACTTC

v_gene: TRBV20-1
abundance: .
j_gene: TRBJ2-3
d_gene: .
CDR3aa: CSARDLGRYTDTQYF
CDR3nt: TGCAGTGCTAGAGATCTCGGCAGGTACACAGATACGCAGTATTTT

v_gene: TRBV20-1
abundance: many
j_gene: TRBJ2-5
d_gene: TRBD2
CDR3aa: CSARLGGETQYF
CDR3nt: TGCAGTGCTAGACTGGGGGGGGAGACCCAGTACTTC

v_gene: TRBV5-1
abundance: .
j_gene: TRBJ2-2
d_gene: .
CDR3aa: CASSMTDPTGELFF
CDR3nt: TGCGCCAGCAGTATGACTGATCCCACCGGGGAGCTGTTTTTT

v_gene: TRBV12-3/TRBV12-4
abundance: few
j_gene: TRBJ2-2
d_gene: TRBD2
CDR3aa: CASSVTSGRAGAGELFF
CDR3nt: TGTGCCAGCAGTGTAACTAGCGGGAGGGCCGGGGCCGGGGAGCTGTTTTTT

v_gene: TRBV15
abundance: .
j_gene: TRBJ2-3
d_gene: .
CDR3aa: CATSRDRPPDTQYF
CDR3nt: TGTGCCACCAGCAGAGACCGACCACCTGATACGCAGTATTTT

v_gene: TRBV12-3/TRBV12-4
abundance: few
j_gene: TRBJ1-1
d_gene: .
CDR3aa: CASYLIFTEAFF
CDR3nt: TGTGCCAGCTACCTAATTTTCACTGAAGCTTTCTTT

v_gene: TRBV24-1
abundance: .
j_gene: TRBJ2-5
d_gene: TRBD2
CDR3aa: CATSIPGGGETQYF
CDR3nt: TGTGCCACATCGATCCCGGGAGGGGGAGAGACCCAGTACTTC

v_gene: TRBV6-2/TRBV6-3
abundance: .
j_gene: TRBJ2-7
d_gene: .
CDR3aa: CASSSWAVRGSYEQYF
CDR3nt: TGTGCCAGCAGTTCTTGGGCGGTTCGCGGCTCCTACGAGCAGTACTTC

v_gene: TRBV20-1
abundance: .
j_gene: TRBJ1-2
d_gene: .
CDR3aa: CSASFRTASGYTF
CDR3nt: TGCAGTGCTAGTTTCAGGACTGCGAGCGGCTACACCTTC

v_gene: TRBV4-2
abundance: .
j_gene: TRBJ1-1
d_gene: .
CDR3aa: CASSPHEGNTEAFF
CDR3nt: TGTGCCAGCAGCCCCCATGAAGGGAACACTGAAGCTTTCTTT

v_gene: TRBV20-1
abundance: few
j_gene: TRBJ1-5
d_gene: TRBD1
CDR3aa: CSAYPGQGSNQPQHF
CDR3nt: TGCAGTGCGTATCCGGGACAGGGGAGCAATCAGCCCCAGCATTTT

v_gene: TRBV4-2
abundance: few
j_gene: TRBJ2-3
d_gene: TRBD1
CDR3aa: CASSSGQVTLSTDTQYF
CDR3nt: TGTGCCAGCAGTTCGGGACAGGTCACCCTTAGCACAGATACGCAGTATTTT